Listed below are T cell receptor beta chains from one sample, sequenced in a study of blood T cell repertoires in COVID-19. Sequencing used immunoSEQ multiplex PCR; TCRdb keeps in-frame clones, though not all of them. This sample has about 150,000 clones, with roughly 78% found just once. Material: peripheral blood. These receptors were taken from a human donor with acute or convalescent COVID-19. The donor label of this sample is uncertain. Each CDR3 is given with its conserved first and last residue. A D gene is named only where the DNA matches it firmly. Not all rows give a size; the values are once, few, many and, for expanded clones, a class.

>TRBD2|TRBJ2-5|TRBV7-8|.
CASTPTVLSSGGALETQYF
TGTGCCAGCACCCCAACGGTCCTTTCTAGCGGGGGGGCCTTGGAGACCCAGTACTTC
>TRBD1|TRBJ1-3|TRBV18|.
CASSPKQGLNTIYF
TGTGCCAGCTCACCAAAACAGGGGCTAAACACCATATATTTT
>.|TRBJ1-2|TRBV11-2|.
CASSLGPGAYGYTF
TGTGCCAGCAGCTTAGGTCCGGGAGCCTATGGCTACACCTTC
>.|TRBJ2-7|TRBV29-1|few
CSVVKRDTLYEQYF
TGCAGCGTGGTAAAACGGGACACCCTCTACGAGCAGTACTTC
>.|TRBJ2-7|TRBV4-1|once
CASSQGYQVNYEQYF
TGCGCCAGCAGCCAAGGGTATCAGGTCAACTACGAGCAGTACTTC
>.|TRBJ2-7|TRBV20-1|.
CSARGPNEQYF
TGCAGTGCTAGGGGCCCGAACGAGCAGTACTTC
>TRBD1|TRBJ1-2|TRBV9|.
CASSVEGQGSYGYTF
TGTGCCAGCAGCGTAGAGGGACAGGGGTCCTATGGCTACACCTTC
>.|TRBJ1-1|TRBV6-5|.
CASSFGTEAFF
TGTGCCAGCAGTTTCGGCACTGAAGCTTTCTTT
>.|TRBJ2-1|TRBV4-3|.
CASSQEPATSYNEQFF
TGCGCCAGCAGCCAAGAACCTGCAACTTCCTACAATGAGCAGTTCTTC
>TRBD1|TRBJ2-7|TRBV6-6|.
CASISGQGTYEQYF
TGTGCCAGCATTTCGGGACAGGGTACCTACGAGCAGTACTTC
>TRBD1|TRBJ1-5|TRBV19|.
CASRRDSKTYSNQPQHF
TGTGCCAGTAGGAGGGACAGCAAGACTTATAGCAATCAGCCCCAGCATTTT
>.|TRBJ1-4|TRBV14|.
CASSPRGEKLFF
TGTGCCAGCAGCCCACGCGGTGAAAAACTGTTTTTT
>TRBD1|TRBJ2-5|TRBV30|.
CAWSGWQGALLEETQYF
TGTGCCTGGAGTGGGTGGCAGGGGGCATTGTTGGAAGAGACCCAGTACTTC
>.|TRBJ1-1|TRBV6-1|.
CASSADLSWTANTEAFF
TGTGCCAGCAGTGCAGACCTTTCTTGGACAGCGAACACTGAAGCTTTCTTT
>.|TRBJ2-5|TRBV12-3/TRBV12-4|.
CATRQNQESQYF
TGTGCCACTCGACAGAACCAAGAGTCCCAGTACTTC
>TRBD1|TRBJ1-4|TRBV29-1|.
CSAQGQGGLNEKLFF
TGCAGCGCCCAGGGACAGGGGGGACTTAATGAAAAACTGTTTTTT
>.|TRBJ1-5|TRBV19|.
CASSGQYNQPQHF
TGTGCCAGTAGTGGACAGTATAATCAGCCCCAGCATTTT
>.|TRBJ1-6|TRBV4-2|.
CASSQKVRVDNSPLHF
TGTGCCAGCAGCCAGAAAGTCAGGGTTGATAATTCACCCCTCCACTTT
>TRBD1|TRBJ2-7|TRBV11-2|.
CASSFGTGTVRGEQYF
TGTGCCAGCAGCTTCGGGACAGGGACTGTGCGGGGGGAGCAGTACTTC
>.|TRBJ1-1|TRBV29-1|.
CSVEDEVEAFF
TGCAGCGTTGAAGATGAGGTCGAAGCTTTCTTT
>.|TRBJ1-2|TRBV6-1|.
CASRIYPSDYGYTF
TGTGCCAGCAGGATCTACCCCTCGGACTATGGCTACACCTTC
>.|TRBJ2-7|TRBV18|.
CASSPQGQGAYEQYF
TGTGCCAGCTCACCACAAGGGCAGGGCGCCTACGAGCAGTACTTC
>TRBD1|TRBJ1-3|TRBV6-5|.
CATQQGVGAGNTIYF
TGTGCCACGCAACAGGGGGTTGGAGCTGGAAACACCATATATTTT
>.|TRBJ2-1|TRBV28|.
CASSPNRGNEQFF
TGTGCCAGCAGTCCCAACCGGGGAAATGAGCAGTTCTTC
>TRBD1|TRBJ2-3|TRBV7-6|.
CASSLRQGDTPDTQYF
TGTGCCAGCAGCTTAAGACAGGGGGATACCCCAGATACGCAGTATTTT
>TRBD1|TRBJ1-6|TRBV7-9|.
CASSSGQASNSPLHF
TGTGCCAGCAGCTCCGGACAGGCTAGTAATTCACCCCTCCACTTT
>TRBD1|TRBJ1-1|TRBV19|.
CASSIGRGRGNTEAFF
TGTGCCAGTAGTATTGGCAGGGGGCGTGGGAACACTGAAGCTTTCTTT
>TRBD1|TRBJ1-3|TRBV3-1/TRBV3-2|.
CASSLYRGGNTIYF
TGTGCCAGCAGCCTCTACAGGGGGGGAAACACCATATATTTT
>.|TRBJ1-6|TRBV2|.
CASTGDNSPLHF
TGTGCCAGCACAGGGGATAATTCACCCCTCCACTTT
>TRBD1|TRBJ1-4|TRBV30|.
CAWSGTGFGEKLFF
TGTGCCTGGAGTGGGACAGGGTTCGGTGAAAAACTGTTTTTT
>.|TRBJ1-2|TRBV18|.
CASSPASDRNYGYTF
TGTGCCAGCTCACCTGCTTCGGACAGAAACTATGGCTACACCTTC
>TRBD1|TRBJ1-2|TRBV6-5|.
CASRGQGAEYGYTF
TGTGCCAGCAGAGGACAGGGGGCTGAATATGGCTACACCTTC
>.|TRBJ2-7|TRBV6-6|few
CASRPPGGAYEQYF
TGTGCCAGCAGACCCCCCGGCGGAGCCTACGAGCAGTACTTC
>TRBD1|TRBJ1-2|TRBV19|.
CASSIEDRGSYGYTF
TGTGCCAGTAGTATAGAGGACAGGGGTAGCTATGGCTACACCTTC
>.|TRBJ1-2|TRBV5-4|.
CASIPSEGVTNYGYTF
TGTGCCAGCATTCCCAGTGAGGGGGTTACGAACTATGGCTACACCTTC
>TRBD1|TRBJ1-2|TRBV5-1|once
CASSPQTGPYGYTF
TGCGCCAGCAGCCCGCAGACAGGGCCCTATGGCTACACCTTC
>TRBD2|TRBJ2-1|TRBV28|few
CASTPPGTRRSNEQFF
TGTGCCAGCACCCCGCCTGGGACTAGGCGAAGCAATGAGCAGTTCTTC
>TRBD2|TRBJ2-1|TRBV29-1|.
CSSSGRMSNEQFF
TGCAGCTCTAGCGGTCGGATGTCCAATGAGCAGTTCTTC
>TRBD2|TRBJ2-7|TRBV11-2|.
CASSRVASGGYEQYF
TGTGCCAGCAGCCGAGTGGCTAGCGGGGGCTACGAGCAGTACTTC
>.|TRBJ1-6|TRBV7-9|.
CASSSPSKRPSSYNSPLHF
TGTGCCAGCAGCTCACCCTCCAAGAGGCCCAGCTCCTATAATTCACCCCTCCACTTT
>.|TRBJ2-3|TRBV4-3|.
CASSQDSGQVGRRYF
TGCGCCAGCAGCCAAGATTCGGGACAAGTAGGTCGAAGGTATTTT
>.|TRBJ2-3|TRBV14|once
CASSQAGVDTQYF
TGTGCCAGCAGCCAAGCGGGGGTAGATACGCAGTATTTT
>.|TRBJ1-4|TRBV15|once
CATSRDYAGIAATNEKLFF
TGTGCCACCAGCAGAGATTATGCAGGGATCGCTGCAACTAATGAAAAACTGTTTTTT
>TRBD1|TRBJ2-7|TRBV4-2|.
CASSQGPGQGSYEQYF
TGTGCCAGCAGCCAGGGACCGGGACAGGGATCCTACGAGCAGTACTTC
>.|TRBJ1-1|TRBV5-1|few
CASSLAVNTEAFF
TGCGCCAGCAGCTTGGCGGTAAACACTGAAGCTTTCTTT
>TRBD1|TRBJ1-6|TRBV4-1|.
CASSQARGTGGSPLHF
TGCGCCAGCAGCCAGGCCAGAGGGACAGGGGGATCACCCCTCCACTTT
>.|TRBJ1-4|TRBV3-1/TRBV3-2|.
CASSQVASGEKLFF
TGTGCCAGCAGCCAAGTGGCAAGCGGTGAAAAACTGTTTTTT
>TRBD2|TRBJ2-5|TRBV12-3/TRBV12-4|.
CASNRAGSETQYF
TGTGCCAGCAACCGAGCGGGGTCGGAGACCCAGTACTTC
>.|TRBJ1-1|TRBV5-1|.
CASRSQGNTEAFF
TGCGCCAGCAGAAGTCAGGGAAACACTGAAGCTTTCTTT
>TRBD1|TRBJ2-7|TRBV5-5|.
CASSLSQGASYEQYF
TGTGCCAGCAGCCTGAGCCAGGGGGCAAGCTACGAGCAGTACTTC
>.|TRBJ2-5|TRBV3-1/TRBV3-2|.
CASSQDVRVGGLRSETQYF
TGTGCCAGCAGCCAAGATGTTCGGGTGGGGGGGCTTCGGTCGGAGACCCAGTACTTC
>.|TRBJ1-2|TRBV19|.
CASSPRGPSGGRGYTF
TGTGCCAGTAGTCCCCGGGGCCCGAGCGGGGGAAGAGGCTACACCTTC
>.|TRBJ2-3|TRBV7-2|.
CASSGPFSSTDTQYF
TGTGCCAGCAGCGGGCCCTTTTCCAGCACAGATACGCAGTATTTT